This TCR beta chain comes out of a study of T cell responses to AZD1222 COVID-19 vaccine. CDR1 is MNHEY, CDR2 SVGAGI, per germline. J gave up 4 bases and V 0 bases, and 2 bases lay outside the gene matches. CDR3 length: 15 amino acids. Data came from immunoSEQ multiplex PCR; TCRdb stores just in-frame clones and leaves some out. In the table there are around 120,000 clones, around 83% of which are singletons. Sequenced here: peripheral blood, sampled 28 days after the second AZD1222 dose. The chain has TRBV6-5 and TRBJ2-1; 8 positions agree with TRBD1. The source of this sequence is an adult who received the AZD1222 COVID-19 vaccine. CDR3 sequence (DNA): TGTGCCAGCAGTTACTCGACAGGGGCATACAATGAGCAGTTCTTC. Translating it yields CASSYSTGAYNEQFF.